The entry that follows covers one TCR beta chain sequence. This clonotype has more than one count but fewer than ten. What antigen it recognizes has not been identified. The record has no base qualities; no much larger clone is one base away. The sample belongs to a study of CD8 T cells in ankylosing spondylitis (dated by TCRdb to between 2016 and 2019). Regarding the complete study: The study profiled T cell receptor beta repertoires in healthy donors and ankylosing spondylitis patients to find disease-linked TCR variants. The full study cohort was made up of about 24 ankylosing spondylitis patients and fewer than 120 healthy donors. Peripheral blood was sampled, and synovial fluid was also collected from ankylosing spondylitis patients.

There are 13 amino acids in the CDR3, from cysteine to phenylalanine inclusive. CDR3 DNA only is kept here, 39 bases in frame from base 1. From a lookup of the germline V gene, CDR1 and CDR2 are SGHAT and FQNNGV. V is cut by 5 bases and J by 5 bases, and the space between the germline ends is 12 bases. Sequencing was performed on an Illumina MiSeq. Quantitative 5'-RACE with molecular barcodes was used to prepare TCR beta libraries. The paper's processing steps were these. A new computational method, built on a probabilistic model of VDJ rearrangement, was used to identify disease-linked TCR variants. The public reads were run again by TCRdb, first through fastp at Q25 and then through MiXCR, and only productive beta chains were kept. Each CDR3 protein appears once, grouped with its most common genes and DNA. Here the V and J calls rest on TCRdb's processing, not on the authors' analysis. The sample table records 35,000 to 40,000 distinct CDR3 sequences; 16% of these occur just once. Jointly, the top ten make up 35% to 50% of the sample.

Overall study outcomes, separate from this receptor: Significant enrichment of the disease-linked clones was reported in matched synovial fluid samples from ankylosing spondylitis patients. A CD8+ phenotype was shown by the disease-linked clones, which were found at relatively low frequencies in peripheral blood. Some TCR beta motif variants had previously been reported in synovial fluid and blood of reactive arthritis patients, which suggested common disease-initiation mechanisms. A TCR beta motif of eight highly homologous amino acid variants appeared characteristic of blood from ankylosing spondylitis patients.

The rearranged chain carries TRBV11-2 and TRBJ2-5, with TRBD2 perhaps the D gene, on 6 matching bases. The clonotype comes from a male donor with ankylosing spondylitis or in good health (not recorded which). Sequenced material: blood. The DNA is as follows: TGTGCCAGCAGCCCGGGACTTTCCGAGACCCAGTACTTC. Translated, this is CASSPGLSETQYF.